Following are 27 T cell receptor beta chains from one sample sequenced in a study of cytomegalovirus exposure and HLA in healthy donors (dated by TCRdb to about 2017). Libraries came from the immunoSEQ multiplex PCR assay. A mixture of 60 forward primers for TCR Vbeta segments and 13 reverse primers for TCR Jbeta segments was used in the multiplex PCR. This is the immuneACCESS table as TCRdb keeps it, with only in-frame sequences that have V and J called. A part of the clones is gone; compared with another copy, unresolved V genes explain less than half, and the rest is unexplained. A total of roughly 100,000 clones appear in this sample, about four fifths of them only once. The top ten constitute over 2% of the sample. Specimen: PBMCs. The origin of the receptors is a man aged 30-40 years in good health and CMV-seronegative.

The rearrangement links TRBV13 to TRBJ2-7, with 8 bases lining up with TRBD2. This CDR3 spans 15 amino acids. Germline CDR1 PRHDT, CDR2 FYEKMQ (reference sequence). The junction had 6 bases not matched to a gene; V was cut back by 0 bases and J by 5 bases. The CDR3 DNA is TGTGCCAGCAGCTTAGGTGGCGGGGGGCTACACGAGCAGTACTTC. As protein: CASSLGGGGLHEQYF.

This clone was found a few times. The V call is TRBV18, the J call TRBJ2-2; tentatively, D is TRBD1 (6 bases). Trimming pared 3 bases from V and 0 bases from J, leaving 11 bases between. CDR1 is KGHSH and CDR2 is LQKENI in the germline V gene. This CDR3 has 16 residues. Here the CDR3 reads CASSPDTGTNTGELFF. The CDR3 DNA sequence: TGTGCCAGCTCACCGGACACAGGGACGAACACCGGGGAGCTGTTTTTT.

This clone was observed a few times. This chain connects TRBV5-6 to TRBJ1-1; 7 positions match TRBD1. After removal of 4 bases from V and 6 bases from J, the junction contained 6 bases not matched to a gene. Germline CDR1 reads SGHDT; CDR2 reads YYEEEE. This CDR3 has 13 amino acids. CDR3 bases: TGTGCCAGCAGCGCACTCGGGACAGCTGAAGCTTTCTTT. Amino acid sequence: CASSALGTAEAFF.

The chain uses TRBV10-1 and TRBJ2-1; possibly TRBD2 for D (5 bases). Germline CDR1 WNHNN, CDR2 SYGVQD (reference sequence). The V and J ends lost 1 base and 0 bases respectively, with 10 bases between them. This CDR3 has 16 amino acids. The CDR3, as DNA: TGCGCCAGCAGTGAGTACGGGGAGAGCTCCTACAATGAGCAGTTCTTC. It translates to CASSEYGESSYNEQFF.

The chain has TRBV18 and TRBJ2-7; TRBD2 might be the D (6 bases). From germline, CDR1 is KGHSH and CDR2 LQKENI. This CDR3 is built from 15 residues. V was trimmed by 1 base and J by 2 bases, leaving 12 bases between them. CDR3 in DNA: TGTGCCAGCTCACCACGGAGGGATCCCACCTACGAGCAGTACTTC. It translates to CASSPRRDPTYEQYF.

V is TRBV29-1 and J is TRBJ2-2; D is possibly TRBD1 (5 bases). The CDR3 covers 14 residues. Germline CDR1 SQVTM, CDR2 ANQGSEA. With 1 base removed from V and 5 bases from J, the gap between germline ends came to 11 bases. CDR3 loop: CSVEVVGDTGELFF. The CDR3 DNA reads as TGCAGCGTTGAAGTGGTAGGGGATACCGGGGAGCTGTTTTTT.

The V and J genes are TRBV19 and TRBJ2-1; maybe TRBD2 (5 bases). This CDR3 has 16 amino acids. Germline V CDR1 and CDR2: LNHDA, SQIVND (reference sequence). V lost 3 bases and J 0 bases, leaving 12 bases between the germline ends. Here the CDR3 DNA reads TGTGCCAGTAGTATCCTAGCCGGGTTCTCCTACAATGAGCAGTTCTTC. Its translation: CASSILAGFSYNEQFF.

The DNA of the CDR3 is TGTGCCAGCAGCTCAGGATCCGCCGGGAGCAGGTTCTTC. It codes for CASSSGSAGSRFF. The chain is built from TRBV7-3 and TRBJ2-1; D might be TRBD2 (6 bases). The V gene's germline CDR1 is SGHTA and CDR2 FQGTGA. CDR3 length equals 13 residues. V dropped 4 bases and J dropped 15 bases, with 19 bases sitting between them.

The CDR3 DNA sequence: TGCAGCGTACCGACTAGCGGATACCAAGAGACCCAGTACTTC. The encoded protein is CSVPTSGYQETQYF. The J gene is TRBJ2-5, the V gene TRBV29-1, with 9 bases lining up with TRBD2. The CDR3 is 14 amino acids. CDR1 is SQVTM and CDR2 is ANQGSEA in the germline V gene. The J segment lost 0 bases and the V segment lost 6 bases, leaving 5 bases of the junction unmatched.

The J gene is TRBJ2-3, the V gene TRBV6-5; a possible D gene is TRBD2 (6 bases). This CDR3 comprises 12 residues. From germline, CDR1 is MNHEY and CDR2 SVGAGI. Trimming stripped 6 bases from V and 12 bases from J, with 16 bases between. CDR3 sequence: CASSKGGDGQYF. The CDR3 nucleotides read TGTGCCAGCAGCAAGGGAGGAGACGGCCAGTATTTT.

V is TRBV29-1 and J is TRBJ2-1; 7 bases map to TRBD2. CDR1 is SQVTM, CDR2 ANQGSEA, per germline. The CDR3 is made up of 17 amino acids. V gave up 4 bases and J gave up 7 bases; unmatched junction bases: 19. DNA for the CDR3: TGCAGCGTTGGGGAGGGGCGGGAGAGTTTAGTGGGGAATGAGCAGTTCTTC. Translated: CSVGEGRESLVGNEQFF.

This clone was counted between two and nine times. The chain couples TRBV5-5 to TRBJ2-5, with 9 bases that match TRBD1. Trimming took 4 bases from V and 5 from J; bases not matched to a gene: 6. The germline V gene encodes CDR1 SGHKS and CDR2 YYEKEE (reference sequence). The CDR3 sequence is 14 residues long. The CDR3 reads CASSRTGVEETQYF. The CDR3 DNA sequence: TGTGCCAGCAGCCGGACAGGGGTTGAGGAGACCCAGTACTTC.

The chain has TRBV19 and TRBJ2-3; D not certain. The V gene's germline CDR1 is LNHDA and CDR2 SQIVND (reference sequence). The V end lost 10 bases, the J end lost 1 base, and 12 bases lay between the germline ends. The CDR3 covers 13 residues. The CDR3 bases are TGTGCCACCATGGGCTGGGGCACAGATACGCAGTATTTT. This encodes CATMGWGTDTQYF.

In this sample, this clone turned up a few times. The gene calls are TRBV5-1 and TRBJ1-1; the match to TRBD1 covers 7 bases. This CDR3 is 16 amino acids long. Germline CDR1 and CDR2: SGHRS and YFSETQ. V gave up 3 bases and J gave up 0 bases; unmatched junction bases: 8. CDR3 sequence (DNA): TGCGCCAGCAGCTCGACAGGGCCGGTGATGAACACTGAAGCTTTCTTT. Translating gives CASSSTGPVMNTEAFF.

V is TRBV21-1 and J is TRBJ2-2; the table's TRBD2 call for D was not verified on the DNA. TRBV21-1 is marked as a pseudogene. The CDR3 totals 16 residues. The CDR3 sequence: CASSMAPLEDTGELFF. CDR3 nucleotides: TGTGCCAGCAGCATGGCCCCGCTAGAGGACACCGGGGAGCTGTTTTTT.

The CDR3 region is CASSHVRDRGSYEQYF. DNA of the CDR3: TGTGCCAGCAGCCACGTTCGGGACAGGGGCTCCTACGAGCAGTACTTC. V gene TRBV7-8 combines with J gene TRBJ2-7; 10 bases are shared with TRBD1. Per germline, CDR1 SGHVS and CDR2 FQNEAQ. The CDR3 has 16 residues. Trimming took 5 bases from V and 0 from J; bases not matched to a gene: 7.

The chain joins TRBV5-4 to TRBJ2-7, with D perhaps TRBD2 (5 bases). From germline, CDR1 is SGHNT and CDR2 YYREEE (reference sequence). The CDR3 covers 14 residues. Trimming took off 0 bases at V and 3 bases at J, with 10 bases between the two ends. The CDR3 region is CASSLGYGIYEQYF. The DNA of the CDR3 is TGTGCCAGCAGCTTGGGCTACGGGATCTACGAGCAGTACTTC.

J is TRBJ2-2 and V is TRBV29-1; no clear D gene. V dropped 5 bases and J dropped 6 bases, with 10 bases sitting between them. Germline CDR1 is SQVTM and CDR2 is ANQGSEA. This CDR3 comprises 12 residues. The CDR3 region is CSVRKQAGELFF. The CDR3 DNA reads TGCAGCGTTCGTAAGCAGGCCGGGGAGCTGTTTTTT.

This clone was seen a single time. The chain uses TRBV6-5 and TRBJ2-5, with TRBD1 matching over 8 bases. V trimming: 0 bases; J trimming: 1 base; junction bases outside the gene matches: 4. The CDR3 has 16 residues. Germline V gene data show CDR1 as MNHEY and CDR2 as SVGAGI. The CDR3 DNA reads as TGTGCCAGCAGTTACTCGATACAGGGGGTCCAAGAGACCCAGTACTTC. Its translation: CASSYSIQGVQETQYF.

The chain combines TRBV7-2 with TRBJ2-3; 7 bases match TRBD1. V shed 5 bases and J 4 bases; nucleotides not matched to a gene: 3. The CDR3 sequence is 13 residues long. Looked up from germline, CDR1 is SGHTA and CDR2 is FQGNSA. The CDR3 DNA is TGTGCCAGCAGCGCACAGGGGTCAGATACGCAGTATTTT. Its protein product is CASSAQGSDTQYF.

The rearrangement joins TRBV27 to TRBJ1-2; 9 bases line up with TRBD1. CDR1 and CDR2 from the germline V gene are MNHEY and SMNVEV (reference sequence). The CDR3 has 14 residues. After removal of 7 bases from V and 0 bases from J, the junction contained 3 bases not matched to a gene. This CDR3 reads CASMGQGPNYGYTF. DNA for the CDR3: TGTGCCAGCATGGGACAGGGACCTAACTATGGCTACACCTTC.

The chain employs TRBV7-2 and TRBJ2-7, with D maybe TRBD1 (6 bases). CDR1 is SGHTA and CDR2 is FQGNSA in the germline V gene. The CDR3 runs to 13 residues. V shed 7 bases and J shed 1 base, with 11 bases lying between them. CDR3 in amino acids: CASMVQGSYEQYF. In nucleotides, the CDR3 is TGTGCCAGCATGGTGCAGGGGTCCTACGAGCAGTACTTC.

Notes on this clone: The identical CDR3 is also encoded by other nucleotide sequences in the sample. The chain couples TRBV30 to TRBJ1-6, with D maybe TRBD1 (6 bases). From germline, CDR1 is GTSNPN and CDR2 SVGIG (reference sequence). Trimming left V 0 bases short and J 7 bases short, with 7 bases between. The length of the CDR3 is 13 residues. The CDR3 spells CAWSVDRNSPLHF. The CDR3 DNA follows: TGTGCCTGGAGTGTCGACAGGAATTCACCCCTCCACTTT.

The V and J genes are TRBV6-6 and TRBJ2-1, with 11 bases lining up with TRBD2. The germline V gene has CDR1 MNHNY and CDR2 SVGAGI (reference sequence). This CDR3 has 14 residues. Trimming took 7 bases from V and 7 from J; bases not matched to a gene: 6. CDR3 sequence: CASKVTSGTNEQFF. CDR3 nucleotide sequence: TGTGCCAGCAAGGTGACTAGCGGGACGAATGAGCAGTTCTTC.

The chain is built from TRBV11-2 and TRBJ2-2; a possible D gene is TRBD2 (5 bases). The germline CDR1 and CDR2 sequences are SGHAT and FQNNGV. Trimming pared 0 bases from V and 3 bases from J, leaving 14 bases between. The CDR3 runs to 17 residues. CDR3 DNA: TGTGCCAGCAGCTTAGACCCGGGGATTCCCTACACCGGGGAGCTGTTTTTT. Protein sequence: CASSLDPGIPYTGELFF.

The rearrangement uses TRBV7-2 and TRBJ2-7; tentative D call: TRBD2 (6 bases). The CDR3 runs to 13 residues. CDR1 is SGHTA, CDR2 FQGNSA, per germline. The V and J ends lost 5 bases and 9 bases respectively, with 17 bases between them. This CDR3 reads CASSLYSSDVQYF. The CDR3 region has the DNA TGTGCCAGCAGCCTCTACTCTAGCGATGTGCAGTACTTC.

The chain couples TRBV19 to TRBJ2-3; 9 bases map to TRBD1. After removal of 3 bases from V and 4 bases from J, the junction contained 8 bases not matched to a gene. Germline V CDR1 and CDR2: LNHDA, SQIVND (reference sequence). The CDR3 is 16 residues long. The chain's CDR3 is CASSILTGTGSDTQYF. The CDR3 bases are TGTGCCAGTAGTATCCTGACCGGGACAGGGTCAGATACGCAGTATTTT.